The 26 T cell receptor beta chains given below trace back to one sample, sequenced in a study of identical twins. TCRdb re-derived calls from the 5' RACE reads in MiXCR, one entry per CDR3 protein. In the table there are 300,000 to 400,000 distinct CDR3 sequences, 10% to 15% of which are singletons. In addition, the sample was reused for a study of yellow fever vaccine responses in identical twins.

Sequencing used CD8+ T cells sorted from blood. These receptor sequences come from a young woman in good health.

V usage is TRBV13 and J usage is TRBJ1-1, with no clear D. Deletions cut 2 bases from V and 4 bases from J, with 11 bases between. CDR3 length equals 14 residues. Germline V CDR1 and CDR2: PRHDT, FYEKMQ (reference sequence). CDR3 loop: CASSLKGQITEAFF. CDR3 bases: TGTGCCAGCAGCTTAAAGGGCCAGATCACTGAAGCTTTCTTT.

The chain employs TRBV5-5 and TRBJ1-1, with 7 bases aligning to TRBD1. CDR1 is SGHKS, CDR2 YYEKEE, per germline (reference sequence). Trimming took 5 bases from V and 2 from J; bases not matched to a gene: 9. This CDR3 has 15 residues. This chain's CDR3 is CASRRQGVGNTEAFF. The CDR3 bases are TGTGCCAGCAGACGACAGGGTGTCGGTAACACTGAAGCTTTCTTT.

The rearrangement joins TRBV7-9 to TRBJ1-5; no clear D gene. The CDR3 covers 15 residues. Germline-derived CDR1 and CDR2 are SEHNR and FQNEAQ (reference sequence). V shed 4 bases and J shed 0 bases, with 10 bases lying between them. The CDR3 DNA sequence: TGTGCCAGCAGCTCGAGTGACACTAGCAATCAGCCCCAGCATTTT. This translates into CASSSSDTSNQPQHF. The complete variable domain, with remaining parts taken from reference TRBV7-9 and TRBJ1-5, reads DTGVSQNPRHKITKRGQNVTFRCDPISEHNRLYWYRQTLGQGPEFLTYFQNEAQLEKSRLLSDRFSAERPKGSFSTLEIQRTEQGDSAMYLCASSSSDTSNQPQHFGDGTRLSIL.

This clonotype came up many times. This chain uses TRBV11-2 with TRBJ2-1; 11 bases line up with TRBD2. There are 14 residues in the CDR3. V gave up 1 base and J gave up 7 bases; unmatched junction bases: 0. CDR1 and CDR2 (germline): SGHAT, FQNNGV. CDR3 sequence: CASSLASGGNEQFF. The CDR3 nucleotides are TGTGCCAGCAGCTTAGCTAGCGGGGGGAATGAGCAGTTCTTC.

This clonotype has ten or more counts. V is TRBV4-1 and J is TRBJ1-5; TRBD1 aligns across 8 bases. The V segment lost 0 bases and the J segment 5 bases; nucleotides outside the gene matches: 12. The CDR3 contains 18 residues. Germline V gives CDR1 MGHRA, CDR2 YSYEKL. CDR3 bases: TGCGCCAGCAGCCAAGAAGGGAGCGGACAGGGCCTAGATCAGCCCCAGCATTTT. It yields the protein CASSQEGSGQGLDQPQHF.

CDR3 region: CASSFYGTGKNEQYV. The CDR3 bases are TGTGCCAGCAGCTTCTACGGGACAGGGAAAAACGAGCAGTACGTC. The chain recombines TRBV7-9 with TRBJ2-7; TRBD1 agrees at 9 bases. This CDR3 has 15 amino acids. Trimming took 3 bases from V and 5 from J; bases not matched to a gene: 8. Germline V lookup: CDR1 SEHNR, CDR2 FQNEAQ (reference sequence).

V usage is TRBV3-1 and J usage is TRBJ1-4, with 7 bases matching TRBD1. V lost 5 bases and J lost 3; bases outside the gene matches: 6. The CDR3 runs 15 residues. CDR1 is LGHDT and CDR2 is YNNKEL in the germline V gene (reference sequence). This chain's CDR3 is CASSSTGDANEKLFF. CDR3 DNA sequence: TGTGCCAGCAGCTCTACAGGGGACGCTAATGAAAAACTGTTTTTT.

This clonotype occurred many times. The J gene is TRBJ2-7, the V gene TRBV12-3 or TRBV12-4; D may be TRBD1 or TRBD2 (6 bases each). Trimming removed 5 bases from V and 4 bases from J, with 15 bases in between. This CDR3 has 14 amino acids. The CDR3 here is CASSKGGGLYEQYF. CDR3 sequence (DNA): TGTGCCAGCAGTAAGGGGGGTGGATTGTACGAGCAGTACTTC.

A few counts support this clonotype. J is TRBJ2-7 and V is TRBV6-1; 9 nucleotides match TRBD2. The V segment lost 3 bases and the J segment 2 bases; nucleotides outside the gene matches: 2. In germline, CDR1 is MNHNS, CDR2 SASEGT. The CDR3 runs to 14 residues. The CDR3 region is CASSDTSGPYEQYF. CDR3 nucleotides: TGTGCCAGCAGTGACACTAGCGGGCCCTACGAGCAGTACTTC.

This chain links TRBV4-2 with TRBJ2-7; 14 nucleotides line up with TRBD2. Germline V gene sequence: CDR1 LGHNA, CDR2 YNFKEQ. V trimming: 4 bases; J trimming: 3 bases; junction bases outside the gene matches: 8. The CDR3 runs to 17 residues. The CDR3 is CASSPRPGTSGSYEQYF. The CDR3 DNA sequence: TGTGCCAGCAGCCCTAGACCCGGGACTAGCGGGAGCTACGAGCAGTACTTC.

The chain combines TRBV7-8 with TRBJ2-3; no clear D. V was trimmed by 5 bases and J by 2 bases, leaving 17 bases between them. Per germline, CDR1 SGHVS and CDR2 FQNEAQ. The CDR3 is 16 amino acids. CDR3 DNA: TGTGCCAGCAGCGGGTTTCTGGCCTCCCACACAGATACGCAGTATTTT. Amino acid sequence: CASSGFLASHTDTQYF.

The chain uses TRBV5-1 and TRBJ1-1; D uncertain. V shed 9 bases and J shed 7 bases, with 10 bases lying between them. CDR1 SGHRS and CDR2 YFSETQ come from the germline V gene. The CDR3 has 10 residues. CDR3 loop: CANGDFEAFF. The CDR3 nucleotides are TGCGCCAACGGGGATTTTGAAGCTTTCTTT. Full variable domain (rest looked up from reference TRBV5-1 and TRBJ1-1): KAGVTQTPRYLIKTRGQQVTLSCSPISGHRSVSWYQQTPGQGLQFLFEYFSETQRNKGNFPGRFSGRQFSNSRSEMNVSTLELGDSALYLCANGDFEAFFGQGTRLTVV.

The chain carries TRBV4-2 and TRBJ1-1; 7 bases match TRBD1. This CDR3 region has 15 residues. V trimming: 0 bases; J trimming: 8 bases; junction bases outside the gene matches: 9. CDR1 LGHNA and CDR2 YNFKEQ come from the germline V gene. The CDR3 sequence is CASSQEAGGLWEAFF. In DNA, the CDR3 is TGTGCCAGCAGCCAAGAGGCAGGGGGACTTTGGGAAGCTTTCTTT.

This clonotype appeared a few times. This chain uses TRBV20-1 with TRBJ2-5; D may be TRBD1 or TRBD2 (6 bases each). In germline, CDR1 is DFQATT, CDR2 SNEGSKA (reference sequence). Trimming took 2 bases from V and 1 from J, leaving 17 bases between them. This CDR3 spans 16 amino acids. For the CDR3, the DNA is TGCAGTGCTAGACCTCGGGGGCAGGGTCCCCAAGAGACCCAGTACTTC. Protein sequence: CSARPRGQGPQETQYF.

The chain has TRBV19 and TRBJ2-5, with TRBD1 matching 7 bases. CDR1 and CDR2 from the germline V gene are LNHDA and SQIVND (reference sequence). Losses at the gene ends were 3 bases for V and 0 bases for J; bases not matched to a gene: 7. The CDR3 runs 16 residues. The CDR3 protein is CASSMSGTEYQETQYF. DNA of the CDR3: TGTGCCAGTAGTATGTCCGGGACAGAATACCAAGAGACCCAGTACTTC.

The chain employs TRBV12-3 or TRBV12-4 and TRBJ2-1; 7 bases are a match to TRBD2. J was trimmed by 6 bases and V by 4 bases; bases with no gene match: 6. The CDR3 spans 14 residues. Here the CDR3 reads CASSSPSGGNEQFF. CDR3 in DNA: TGTGCCAGCAGTTCCCCTAGCGGCGGCAATGAGCAGTTCTTC.

This clonotype occurred a few times. This rearrangement joins TRBV20-1 to TRBJ1-2; 7 bases line up with TRBD1. Losses at the gene ends were 0 bases for V and 1 base for J; bases not matched to a gene: 11. There are 17 residues in the CDR3. Germline-derived CDR1 and CDR2 are DFQATT and SNEGSKA (reference sequence). The CDR3 nucleotides are TGCAGTGCTAGAGACCGGCCCTGGACAGGAGATAACTATGGCTACACCTTC. As protein: CSARDRPWTGDNYGYTF.

This clonotype was counted a few times. The V gene is TRBV2, the J gene TRBJ2-2; D is perhaps TRBD2 (5 bases). There are 15 residues in the CDR3. Looked up from germline, CDR1 is SNHLY and CDR2 is FYNNEI. Trimming shortened V by 6 bases and J by 6 bases, and 17 bases separated the two germline ends. This chain's CDR3 is CASSKRGPGAGELFF. The CDR3 region has the DNA TGTGCCAGCAGCAAAAGAGGGCCTGGGGCCGGGGAGCTGTTTTTT. The variable domain in full, completed from reference TRBV2 and TRBJ2-2, reads EPEVTQTPSHQVTQMGQEVILRCVPISNHLYFYWYRQILGQKVEFLVSFYNNEISEKSEIFDDQFSVERPDGSNFTLKIRSTKLEDSAMYFCASSKRGPGAGELFFGEGSRLTVL.

The sample holds a few counts of this clonotype. The rearrangement links TRBV12-3 or TRBV12-4 to TRBJ1-2, with D possibly TRBD1 on 6 matching bases. The CDR3 has 15 residues. The V gene lost 7 bases and the J gene lost 0 bases, with 15 bases spanning the gap. The DNA for the CDR3 is TGTGCCAGCACCCCCCTACAGGGCTCTAACTATGGCTACACCTTC. Translated: CASTPLQGSNYGYTF.

This clonotype turned up a few times. This rearrangement joins TRBV27 to TRBJ2-7, with 7 bases lining up with TRBD2. This CDR3 region has 12 residues. The germline V gene encodes CDR1 MNHEY and CDR2 SMNVEV (reference sequence). Trimming took 6 bases from V and 5 from J; bases not matched to a gene: 4. In DNA form, the CDR3 reads TGTGCCAGCAGCGGGGGGTGGAACGAGCAGTACTTC. This translates into CASSGGWNEQYF.

V gene TRBV29-1 combines with J gene TRBJ2-7; D may be TRBD2 (6 bases). This CDR3 has 14 residues. Per germline, CDR1 SQVTM and CDR2 ANQGSEA. V was shortened by 1 base and J by 4 bases, with 14 bases between the two germline ends. In DNA, the CDR3 is TGCAGCGTTGAAGGTGGGGAGGTAGGGTACGAGCAGTACTTC. Translated, it gives CSVEGGEVGYEQYF.

V usage is TRBV9 and J usage is TRBJ2-2; D is possibly TRBD2 (7 bases). This CDR3 is built from 13 residues. V lost 3 bases and J 6 bases, leaving 9 bases between the germline ends. Germline assignment: CDR1 SGDLS and CDR2 YYNGEE. The DNA of the CDR3 is TGTGCCAGCAGCGCCGGGGGGCCCGGGGAGCTGTTTTTT. Protein product: CASSAGGPGELFF.

This clonotype was found a few times. This rearrangement joins TRBV27 to TRBJ2-1; no firm D call. This CDR3 is built from 12 residues. In germline, CDR1 is MNHEY, CDR2 SMNVEV (reference sequence). Trimming pared 2 bases from V and 6 bases from J, leaving 5 bases between. The CDR3 protein is CASSLTRNEQFF. In DNA form, the CDR3 reads TGTGCCAGCAGTTTAACACGCAATGAGCAGTTCTTC.

Turning to this clonotype: An end of the junction differs from the germline gene, which may be a read error. V and J are TRBV7-9 and TRBJ2-1; 11 nucleotides agree with TRBD1. In germline, CDR1 is SEHNR, CDR2 FQNEAQ (reference sequence). The CDR3 totals 15 residues. The CDR3, as DNA: TGTGCCAGCAGCGCGAGGACAGGGGGCTACAATGAGCAGTCCTTC. It encodes CASSARTGGYNEQSF.

The gene calls are TRBV5-6 and TRBJ2-5, with 9 bases fitting TRBD1. From germline, CDR1 is SGHDT and CDR2 YYEEEE. V dropped 3 bases and J dropped 5; count of bases not matched to a gene: 11. CDR3 length equals 16 residues. The CDR3 sequence: CASSSNRGTGIETQYF. The CDR3 DNA is TGTGCCAGCAGCTCCAACCGCGGGACAGGGATTGAGACCCAGTACTTC.

The chain carries TRBV20-1 and TRBJ2-3; D perhaps matches TRBD1 (6 bases). The CDR3 sequence is 17 residues long. V lost 4 bases and J 2 bases, leaving 22 bases between the germline ends. CDR1 DFQATT and CDR2 SNEGSKA come from the germline V gene (reference sequence). For the CDR3, the DNA is TGCAGTGCTATCCTTAAGCTTGGGACACCAGTCACAGATACGCAGTATTTT. It codes for CSAILKLGTPVTDTQYF.